The 5 T cell receptor beta chains reported below all come from one sample, sequenced in a study of identifying expanded T cells in peripheral blood. Sequencing used immunoSEQ multiplex PCR; TCRdb keeps in-frame clones, though not all of them. The data contain under 90,000 clones, approximately 89% of them singletons. The sample taken for sequencing was blood. Source of these receptors: a person between 18 and 75 years old in good health.

The chain joins TRBV5-1 to TRBJ2-3; D may be TRBD1 (5 bases). V lost 3 bases, J lost 5 bases, and 13 bases lay in between. Per the germline V gene, CDR1 is SGHRS and CDR2 is YFSETQ. There are 14 residues in the CDR3. The CDR3 nucleotides read TGCGCCAGCAGCTCAGCAGACAGTTTAGATACGCAGTATTTT. Translating gives CASSSADSLDTQYF. Full variable domain (outside the CDR3, taken from reference TRBV5-1 and TRBJ2-3): KAGVTQTPRYLIKTRGQQVTLSCSPISGHRSVSWYQQTPGQGLQFLFEYFSETQRNKGNFPGRFSGRQFSNSRSEMNVSTLELGDSALYLCASSSADSLDTQYFGPGTRLTVL.

On this clone itself: The junction differs from germline at one of its ends, possibly a read error. This CDR3 is also generated by other DNA sequences in the sample. The rearrangement uses TRBV2 and TRBJ1-5; D is unclear. The CDR3 is 13 residues long. Germline V gene sequence: CDR1 SNHLY, CDR2 FYNNEI. The CDR3: CASSEEQEGPQHF. In nucleotides, the CDR3 is TGCGCCAGCAGTGAAGAGCAGGAGGGTCCCCAGCATTTT.

This clone was recorded once. The chain links TRBV7-6 to TRBJ1-2; possibly TRBD1 for D (6 bases). Germline-derived CDR1 and CDR2 are SGHVS and FNYEAQ. The CDR3 extends over 13 amino acids. V shed 3 bases and J shed 6 bases, with 11 bases lying between them. CDR3 in amino acids: CASSLDPGDGYTF. For the CDR3, the DNA is TGTGCCAGCAGCTTGGATCCAGGGGATGGCTACACCTTC.

The genes are TRBV2 and TRBJ1-1, with D possibly TRBD1 on 5 matching bases. This CDR3 spans 14 amino acids. V was shortened by 3 bases and J by 5 bases, with 13 bases between the two germline ends. The germline CDR1 and CDR2 sequences are SNHLY and FYNNEI. CDR3 coding DNA: TGTGCCAGCAGTGACAGGGAAGTGTGGACTGAAGCTTTCTTT. It is translated as CASSDREVWTEAFF. Drawing the rest from reference TRBV2 and TRBJ1-1, the complete variable domain is EPEVTQTPSHQVTQMGQEVILRCVPISNHLYFYWYRQILGQKVEFLVSFYNNEISEKSEIFDDQFSVERPDGSNFTLKIRSTKLEDSAMYFCASSDREVWTEAFFGQGTRLTVV.

The chain links TRBV7-2 to TRBJ2-2; 8 bases match TRBD2. The trim removed 5 bases at V and 4 bases at J, leaving 9 bases unmatched. CDR1 SGHTA and CDR2 FQGNSA come from the germline V gene. CDR3 length equals 16 residues. CDR3 sequence (DNA): TGTGCCAGCAGCCCTCTAACGGGAGGGGGCACCGGGGAGCTGTTTTTT. This encodes CASSPLTGGGTGELFF.